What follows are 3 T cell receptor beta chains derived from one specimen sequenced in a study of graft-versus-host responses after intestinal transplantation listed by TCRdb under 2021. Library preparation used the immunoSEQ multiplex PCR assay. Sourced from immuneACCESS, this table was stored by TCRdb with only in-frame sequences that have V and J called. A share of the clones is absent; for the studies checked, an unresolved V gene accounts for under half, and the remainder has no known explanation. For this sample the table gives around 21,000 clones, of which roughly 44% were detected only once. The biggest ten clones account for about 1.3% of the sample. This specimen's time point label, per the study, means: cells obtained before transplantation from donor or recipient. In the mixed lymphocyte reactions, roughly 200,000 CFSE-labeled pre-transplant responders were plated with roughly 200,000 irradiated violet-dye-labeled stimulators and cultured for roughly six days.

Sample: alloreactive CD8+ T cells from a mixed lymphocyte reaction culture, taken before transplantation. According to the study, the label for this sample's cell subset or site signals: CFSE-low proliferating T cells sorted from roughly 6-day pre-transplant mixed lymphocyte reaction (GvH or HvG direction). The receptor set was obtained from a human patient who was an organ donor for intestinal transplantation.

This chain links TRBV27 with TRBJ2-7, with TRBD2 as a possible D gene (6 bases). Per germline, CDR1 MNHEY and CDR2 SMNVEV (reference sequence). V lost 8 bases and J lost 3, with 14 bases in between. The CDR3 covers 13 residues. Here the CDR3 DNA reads TGTGCCAGCGGCGGGACCTTGGGCTACGAGCAGTACTTC. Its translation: CASGGTLGYEQYF.

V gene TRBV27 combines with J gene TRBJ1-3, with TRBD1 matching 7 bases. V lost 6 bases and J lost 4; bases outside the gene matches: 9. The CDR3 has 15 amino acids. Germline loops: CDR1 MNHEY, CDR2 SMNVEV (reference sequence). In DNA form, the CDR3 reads TGTGCCAGCAGCCCGACAGGGTGGGTGGGAAACACCATATATTTT. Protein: CASSPTGWVGNTIYF.

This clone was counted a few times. CDR3 protein: CASSHQSLVTSYEQYF. The CDR3 DNA is TGCGCCAGCAGCCACCAGTCACTAGTTACCTCCTACGAGCAGTACTTC. The chain employs TRBV4-1 and TRBJ2-7; D perhaps matches TRBD2 (5 bases). CDR3 length: 16 residues. Germline-derived CDR1 and CDR2 are MGHRA and YSYEKL. The V end lost 3 bases, the J end lost 0 bases, and 15 bases lay between the germline ends.